This T cell receptor beta chain was captured in a study of beta chain features in type 1 diabetes. Sequenced material consisted of expressed TCRB transcripts (all of the isolated RNA was reverse transcribed). Produced via immunoSEQ multiplex PCR; TCRdb's table is partial and in-frame only. This table holds 300,000 to 350,000 clones, roughly 9% found once. The study's findings and limits: Among patients, naive, central memory and Treg TCRB repertoires appeared more similar than among healthy donors. TCRB CDR3s from Type 1 diabetes patients were moderately but significantly shorter in all four CD4+ subsets.

A note on this clone: Its antigen remains unidentified.

The CDR3 runs to 12 residues. CDR1 is SNHLY, CDR2 FYNNEI, per germline. V lost 6 bases and J lost 7; bases outside the gene matches: 5. The receptor comes from a man aged 25-45 years with type 1 diabetes. The chain joins TRBV2 to TRBJ1-2; 7 bases fit TRBD1. The sample consisted of central memory CD4+ T cells from blood. Here the CDR3 reads CASREYRGGYTF. The CDR3, as DNA: TGTGCCAGCAGGGAATACAGGGGTGGCTACACCTTC.